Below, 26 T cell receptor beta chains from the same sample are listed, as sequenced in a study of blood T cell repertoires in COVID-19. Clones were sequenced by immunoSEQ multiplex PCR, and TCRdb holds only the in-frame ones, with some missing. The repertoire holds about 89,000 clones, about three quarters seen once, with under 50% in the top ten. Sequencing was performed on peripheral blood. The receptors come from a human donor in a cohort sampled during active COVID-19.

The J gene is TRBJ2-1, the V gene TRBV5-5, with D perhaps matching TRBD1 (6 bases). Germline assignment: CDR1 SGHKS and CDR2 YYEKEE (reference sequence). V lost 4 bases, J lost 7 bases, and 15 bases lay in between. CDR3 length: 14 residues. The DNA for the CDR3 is TGTGCCAGCAGCCCGCCTGGACAGTCTAATGAGCAGTTCTTC. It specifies CASSPPGQSNEQFF.

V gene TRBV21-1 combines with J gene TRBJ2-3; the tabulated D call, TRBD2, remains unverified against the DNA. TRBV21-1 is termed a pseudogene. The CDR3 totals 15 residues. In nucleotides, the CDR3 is TGTGCCAGCAGCAAATCGGAGGCTAACACAGATACGCAGTATTTT. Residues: CASSKSEANTDTQYF.

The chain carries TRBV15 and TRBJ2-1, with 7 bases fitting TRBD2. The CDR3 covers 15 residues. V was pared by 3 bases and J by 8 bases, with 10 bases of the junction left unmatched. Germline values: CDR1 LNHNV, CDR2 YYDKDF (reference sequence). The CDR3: CATSRSRDYLDEQFF. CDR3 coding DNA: TGTGCCACCAGCAGGAGCCGGGACTACTTGGATGAGCAGTTCTTC.

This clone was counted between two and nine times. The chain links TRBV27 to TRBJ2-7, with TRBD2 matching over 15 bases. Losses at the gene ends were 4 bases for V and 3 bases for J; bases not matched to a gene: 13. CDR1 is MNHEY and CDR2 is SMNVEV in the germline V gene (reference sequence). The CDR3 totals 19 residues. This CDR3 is CASSSRTSGRAATIYEQYF. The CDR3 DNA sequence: TGTGCCAGCAGTTCCAGGACTAGCGGGAGGGCCGCGACTATCTACGAGCAGTACTTC.

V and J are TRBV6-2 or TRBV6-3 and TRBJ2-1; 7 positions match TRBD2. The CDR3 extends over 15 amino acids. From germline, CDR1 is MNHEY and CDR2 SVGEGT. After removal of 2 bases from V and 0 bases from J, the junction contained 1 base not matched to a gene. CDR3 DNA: TGTGCCAGCAGTTACCGCGGGAGCTCCTACAATGAGCAGTTCTTC. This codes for CASSYRGSSYNEQFF.

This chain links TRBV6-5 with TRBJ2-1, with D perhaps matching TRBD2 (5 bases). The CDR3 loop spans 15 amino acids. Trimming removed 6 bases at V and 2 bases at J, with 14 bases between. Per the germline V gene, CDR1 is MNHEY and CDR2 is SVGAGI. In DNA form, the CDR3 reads TGTGCCAGCAGCCCCGGCGACGGGGCCTACAATGAGCAGTTCTTC. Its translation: CASSPGDGAYNEQFF.

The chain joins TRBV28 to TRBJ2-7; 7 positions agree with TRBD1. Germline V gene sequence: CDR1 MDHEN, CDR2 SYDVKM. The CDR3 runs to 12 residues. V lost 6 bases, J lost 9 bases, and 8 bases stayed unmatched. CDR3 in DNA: TGTGCCAGCAGCCCCCGCGACAGGGCGCAGTACTTC. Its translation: CASSPRDRAQYF.

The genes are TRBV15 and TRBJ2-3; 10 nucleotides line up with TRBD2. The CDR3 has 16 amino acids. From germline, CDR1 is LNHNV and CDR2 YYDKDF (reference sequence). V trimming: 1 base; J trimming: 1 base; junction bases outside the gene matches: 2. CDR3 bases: TGTGCCACCAGCAGAGGGCTAGCGGGGGGCACAGATACGCAGTATTTT. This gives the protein CATSRGLAGGTDTQYF. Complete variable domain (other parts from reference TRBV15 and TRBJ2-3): DAMVIQNPRYQVTQFGKPVTLSCSQTLNHNVMYWYQQKSSQAPKLLFHYYDKDFNNEADTPDNFQSRRPNTSFCFLDIRSPGLGDTAMYLCATSRGLAGGTDTQYFGPGTRLTVL.

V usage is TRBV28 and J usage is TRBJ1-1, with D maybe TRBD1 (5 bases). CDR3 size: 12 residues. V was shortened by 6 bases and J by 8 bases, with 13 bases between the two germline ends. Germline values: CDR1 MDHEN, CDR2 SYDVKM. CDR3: CASRGEEREAFF. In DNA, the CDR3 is TGTGCCAGCAGAGGGGAGGAGAGAGAAGCTTTCTTT.

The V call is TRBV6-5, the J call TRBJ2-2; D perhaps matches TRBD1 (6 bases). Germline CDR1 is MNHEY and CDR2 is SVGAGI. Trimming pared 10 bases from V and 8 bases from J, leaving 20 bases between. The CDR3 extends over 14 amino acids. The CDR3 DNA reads TGTGCCACCCAACCGGGACAAGGGGTTGGGGAGCTGTTTTTT. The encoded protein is CATQPGQGVGELFF.

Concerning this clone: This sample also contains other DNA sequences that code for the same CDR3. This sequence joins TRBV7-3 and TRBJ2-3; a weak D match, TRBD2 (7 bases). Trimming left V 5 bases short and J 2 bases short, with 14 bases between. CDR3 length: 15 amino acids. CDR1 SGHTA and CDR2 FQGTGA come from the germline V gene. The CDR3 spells CASSPGGGPTDTQYF. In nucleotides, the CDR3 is TGTGCCAGCAGCCCGGGGGGCGGCCCCACAGATACGCAGTATTTT.

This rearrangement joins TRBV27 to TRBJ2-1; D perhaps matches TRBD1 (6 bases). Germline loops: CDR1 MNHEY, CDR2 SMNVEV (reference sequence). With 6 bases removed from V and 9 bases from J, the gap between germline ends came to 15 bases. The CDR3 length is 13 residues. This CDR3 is CASRTGTFREQFF. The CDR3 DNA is TGTGCCAGCAGAACCGGGACATTTCGTGAGCAGTTCTTC.

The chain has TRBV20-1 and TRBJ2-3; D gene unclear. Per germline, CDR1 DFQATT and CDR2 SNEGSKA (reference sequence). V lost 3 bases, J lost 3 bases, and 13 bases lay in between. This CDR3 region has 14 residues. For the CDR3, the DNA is TGCAGTGCTAGTCTGCTCCTGAGGACAGATACGCAGTATTTT. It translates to CSASLLLRTDTQYF.

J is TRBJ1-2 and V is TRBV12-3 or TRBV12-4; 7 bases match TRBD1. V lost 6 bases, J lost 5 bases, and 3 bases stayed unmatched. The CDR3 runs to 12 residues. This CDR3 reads CASSEGAYGYTF. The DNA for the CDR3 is TGTGCCAGCAGCGAGGGGGCTTATGGCTACACCTTC.

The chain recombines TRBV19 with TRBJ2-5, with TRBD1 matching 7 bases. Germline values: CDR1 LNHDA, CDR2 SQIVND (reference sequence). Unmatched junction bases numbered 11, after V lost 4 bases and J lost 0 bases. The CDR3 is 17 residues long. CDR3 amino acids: CASSTPQEGAYQETQYF. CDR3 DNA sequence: TGTGCCAGTAGTACCCCCCAAGAGGGGGCCTACCAAGAGACCCAGTACTTC.

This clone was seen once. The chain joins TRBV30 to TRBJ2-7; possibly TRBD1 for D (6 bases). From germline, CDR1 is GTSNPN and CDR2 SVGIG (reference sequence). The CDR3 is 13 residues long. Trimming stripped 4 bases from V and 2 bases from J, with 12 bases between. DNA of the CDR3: TGTGCCTGGAAGGTCACAGGGACCTACGAGCAGTACTTC. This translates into CAWKVTGTYEQYF.

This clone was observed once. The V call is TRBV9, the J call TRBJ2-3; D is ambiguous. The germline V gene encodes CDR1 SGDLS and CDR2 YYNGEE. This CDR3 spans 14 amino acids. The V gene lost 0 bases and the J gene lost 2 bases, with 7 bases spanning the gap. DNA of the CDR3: TGTGCCAGCAGCGTAGGTGGCAACACAGATACGCAGTATTTT. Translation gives CASSVGGNTDTQYF.

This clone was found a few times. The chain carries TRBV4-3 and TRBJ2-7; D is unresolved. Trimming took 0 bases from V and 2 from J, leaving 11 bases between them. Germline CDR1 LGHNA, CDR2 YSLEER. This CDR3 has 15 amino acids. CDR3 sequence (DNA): TGCGCCAGCAGCCAAGAGTACAGCCTAACCTACGAGCAGTACTTC. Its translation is CASSQEYSLTYEQYF.

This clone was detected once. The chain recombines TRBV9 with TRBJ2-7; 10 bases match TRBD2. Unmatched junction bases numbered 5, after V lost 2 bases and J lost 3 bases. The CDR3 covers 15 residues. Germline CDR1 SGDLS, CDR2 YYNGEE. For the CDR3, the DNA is TGTGCCAGCAGCGTTACCGGGACTAGCGTCTACGAGCAGTACTTC. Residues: CASSVTGTSVYEQYF.

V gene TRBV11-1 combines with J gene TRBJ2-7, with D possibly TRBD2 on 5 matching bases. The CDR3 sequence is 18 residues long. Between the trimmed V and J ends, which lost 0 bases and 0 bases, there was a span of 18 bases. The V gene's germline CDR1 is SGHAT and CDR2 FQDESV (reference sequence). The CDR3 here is CASSLASGVTFYSYEQYF. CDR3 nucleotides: TGTGCCAGCAGCTTAGCATCCGGGGTTACGTTTTACTCCTACGAGCAGTACTTC.

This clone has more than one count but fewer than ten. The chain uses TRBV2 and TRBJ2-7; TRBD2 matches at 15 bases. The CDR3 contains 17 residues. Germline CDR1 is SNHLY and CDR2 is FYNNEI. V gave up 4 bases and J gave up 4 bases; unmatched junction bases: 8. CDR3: CASSVGLAGGGRYEQYF. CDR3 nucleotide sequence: TGTGCCAGCAGTGTCGGACTAGCGGGAGGGGGTAGGTACGAGCAGTACTTC.

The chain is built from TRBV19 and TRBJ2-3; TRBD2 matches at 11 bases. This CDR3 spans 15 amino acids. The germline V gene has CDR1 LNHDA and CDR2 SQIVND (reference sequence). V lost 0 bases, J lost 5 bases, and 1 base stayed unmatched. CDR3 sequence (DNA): TGTGCCAGTAGTATAGAAGGGACTAGCGGAGATACGCAGTATTTT. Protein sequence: CASSIEGTSGDTQYF. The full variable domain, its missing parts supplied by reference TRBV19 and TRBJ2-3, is DGGITQSPKYLFRKEGQNVTLSCEQNLNHDAMYWYRQDPGQGLRLIYYSQIVNDFQKGDIAEGYSVSREKKESFPLTVTSAQKNPTAFYLCASSIEGTSGDTQYFGPGTRLTVL.

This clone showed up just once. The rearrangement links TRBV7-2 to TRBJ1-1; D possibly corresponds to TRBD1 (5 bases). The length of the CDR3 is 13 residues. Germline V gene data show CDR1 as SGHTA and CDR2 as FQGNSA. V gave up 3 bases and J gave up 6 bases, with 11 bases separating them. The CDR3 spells CASSFDGGAEAFF. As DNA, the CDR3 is TGTGCCAGCAGCTTCGACGGGGGGGCTGAAGCTTTCTTT.

CDR3 residues: CASSIGRGTQYF. CDR3 in DNA: TGTGCCAGCAGCATCGGGAGGGGAACGCAGTATTTT. This chain joins TRBV7-3 and TRBJ2-3, with 8 bases aligning to TRBD2. Unmatched junction bases numbered 4, after V lost 5 bases and J lost 9 bases. The CDR3 sequence is 12 residues long. The V gene's germline CDR1 is SGHTA and CDR2 FQGTGA. Filled out from reference TRBV7-3 and TRBJ2-3, the complete variable domain reads GAGVSQTPSNKVTEKGKYVELRCDPISGHTALYWYRQSLGQGPEFLIYFQGTGAADDSGLPNDRFFAVRPEGSVSTLKIQRTERGDSAVYLCASSIGRGTQYFGPGTRLTVL.

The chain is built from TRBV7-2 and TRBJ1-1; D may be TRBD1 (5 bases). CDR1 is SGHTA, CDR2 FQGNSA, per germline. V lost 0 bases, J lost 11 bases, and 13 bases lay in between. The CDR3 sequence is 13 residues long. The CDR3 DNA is TGTGCCAGCAGCTTAGCGGGCAACCCAGGGGCTTTCTTT. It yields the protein CASSLAGNPGAFF.

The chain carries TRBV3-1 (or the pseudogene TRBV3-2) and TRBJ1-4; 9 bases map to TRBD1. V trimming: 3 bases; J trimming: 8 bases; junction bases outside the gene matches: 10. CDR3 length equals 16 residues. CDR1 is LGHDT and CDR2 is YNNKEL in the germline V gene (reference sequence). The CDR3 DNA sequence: TGTGCCAGCAGCCACCCCAGACAGGGGGGAGACGAAAAACTGTTTTTT. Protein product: CASSHPRQGGDEKLFF.